The 7 T cell receptor beta chains in this list originate from one sample, sequenced in a study of blood T cell repertoires in COVID-19. Libraries were prepared by immunoSEQ multiplex PCR; TCRdb keeps only in-frame clonotypes and omits some of them. The sample shows 250,000 to 350,000 clones, around 88% of them seen only once. The sample comprised peripheral blood. The receptors stem from a woman in her 70s with COVID-19, enrolled during active disease.

The chain links TRBV9 to TRBJ2-1; 8 nucleotides agree with TRBD1. J was trimmed by 9 bases and V by 3 bases; bases with no gene match: 8. Germline loops: CDR1 SGDLS, CDR2 YYNGEE. This CDR3 contains 14 residues. The CDR3 nucleotides read TGTGCCAGCAGCGAGAGATTACAGGGGGGTGAGCAGTTCTTC. This translates into CASSERLQGGEQFF.

J is TRBJ1-2 and V is TRBV3-1 (or the pseudogene TRBV3-2); TRBD1 agrees at 7 bases. Germline V gene sequence: CDR1 LGHDT, CDR2 YNNKEL (reference sequence). The CDR3 length is 15 residues. V dropped 0 bases and J dropped 1; count of bases not matched to a gene: 2. CDR3 in DNA: TGTGCCAGCAGCCAAGAACAGGGGCTTAACTATGGCTACACCTTC. Translating it yields CASSQEQGLNYGYTF.

This clone was counted once. The chain is built from TRBV10-2 and TRBJ2-1; perhaps TRBD2 as D (6 bases). Germline V gene sequence: CDR1 WSHSY, CDR2 SAAADI. The CDR3 has 18 amino acids. The V end lost 6 bases, the J end lost 0 bases, and 21 bases lay between the germline ends. This CDR3 is CASRSGTPPFTSYNEQFF. For the CDR3, the DNA is TGCGCCAGCAGATCCGGGACTCCTCCCTTTACCTCCTACAATGAGCAGTTCTTC.

The rearrangement joins TRBV13 to TRBJ1-6; D gene uncertain. Per the germline V gene, CDR1 is PRHDT and CDR2 is FYEKMQ (reference sequence). There are 15 residues in the CDR3. Trimming pared 2 bases from V and 9 bases from J, leaving 14 bases between. CDR3 bases: TGTGCCAGCAGCTTAAGACGCCTAGCGGGTTCACCCCTCCACTTT. Encoded protein: CASSLRRLAGSPLHF.

The chain links TRBV5-1 to TRBJ2-5, with 11 positions matching TRBD2. Trimming at V came to 4 bases and at J to 2 bases, leaving 4 bases not matched to a gene. The CDR3 runs 15 residues. Germline-derived CDR1 and CDR2 are SGHRS and YFSETQ. The CDR3 here is CASSRGLAVQETQYF. Here the CDR3 DNA reads TGCGCCAGCAGCCGGGGACTAGCGGTACAAGAGACCCAGTACTTC.

This clone was counted once. The chain is built from TRBV5-6 and TRBJ1-2, with D possibly matching TRBD1 (6 bases). The CDR3 covers 16 residues. V was cut by 4 bases and J by 0 bases, with 16 bases left in between. Germline V gene lookup returns CDR1 SGHDT and CDR2 YYEEEE. In DNA form, the CDR3 reads TGTGCCAGCAGCCCAACTGACAGGCGAGCTAACTATGGCTACACCTTC. This sequence encodes CASSPTDRRANYGYTF.

The CDR3 nucleotides are TGTGCCAGCCTTACAGGGTACGAGGCTGAAGCTTTCTTT. This gives the protein CASLTGYEAEAFF. The chain employs TRBV2 and TRBJ1-1, with D maybe TRBD1 (6 bases). Trimming took off 8 bases at V and 6 bases at J, with 16 bases between the two ends. This CDR3 has 13 residues. Germline values: CDR1 SNHLY, CDR2 FYNNEI.